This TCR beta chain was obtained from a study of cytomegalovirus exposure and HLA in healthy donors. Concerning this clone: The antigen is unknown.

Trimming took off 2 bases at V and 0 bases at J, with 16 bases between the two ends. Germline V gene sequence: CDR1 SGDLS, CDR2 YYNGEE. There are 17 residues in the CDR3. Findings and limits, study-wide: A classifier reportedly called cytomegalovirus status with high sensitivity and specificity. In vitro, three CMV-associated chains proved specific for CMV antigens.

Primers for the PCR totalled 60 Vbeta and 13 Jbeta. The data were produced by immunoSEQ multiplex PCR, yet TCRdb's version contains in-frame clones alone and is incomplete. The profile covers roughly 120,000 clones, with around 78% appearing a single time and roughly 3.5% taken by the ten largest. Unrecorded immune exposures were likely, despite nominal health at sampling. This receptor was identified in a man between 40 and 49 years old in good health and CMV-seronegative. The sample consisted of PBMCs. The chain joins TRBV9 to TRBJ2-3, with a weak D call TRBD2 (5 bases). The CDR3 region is CASSVVSVPGSTDTQYF. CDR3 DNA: TGTGCCAGCAGCGTCGTTAGCGTGCCCGGGAGCACAGATACGCAGTATTTT.